Many counts were recorded for the clone carrying this TCR beta chain. V lost 1 base and J 4 bases, leaving 10 bases between the germline ends. The V gene's germline CDR1 is SEHNR and CDR2 FQNEAQ (reference sequence). This CDR3 region has 15 residues. Indicated time point: persistent/refractory GD, antithyroid drugs over 5 years with positive TRAb. With RNA extracted from PBMCs as input, the TCR library was made. This record belongs to a study of regulatory T cells in long-lasting Graves disease. Turning to the study itself: Positivity for TSH receptor antibodies plus over 5 years of antithyroid drugs meant persistent Graves' disease.

According to the study, TCR beta libraries were built with iRepertoire HTBI primers and CDR3-region Arm-PCR. TCRdb used MiXCR to reprocess the multiplex PCR reads, holding one entry per CDR3 protein. The repertoire includes about 470,000 distinct CDR3 sequences, 20% of them detected once, and 6.5% to 8% sits in the top ten. This material consisted of peripheral blood mononuclear cells (PBMCs), taken when the disease was refractory, from a patient treated with antithyroid drugs. The origin of this receptor is a female donor with Graves disease. The chain is built from TRBV7-9 and TRBJ2-2; D is unresolved. Here the CDR3 reads CASSLVALLTGELFF. The CDR3 DNA sequence: TGTGCCAGCAGCTTAGTCGCCCTCCTCACCGGGGAGCTGTTTTTT.